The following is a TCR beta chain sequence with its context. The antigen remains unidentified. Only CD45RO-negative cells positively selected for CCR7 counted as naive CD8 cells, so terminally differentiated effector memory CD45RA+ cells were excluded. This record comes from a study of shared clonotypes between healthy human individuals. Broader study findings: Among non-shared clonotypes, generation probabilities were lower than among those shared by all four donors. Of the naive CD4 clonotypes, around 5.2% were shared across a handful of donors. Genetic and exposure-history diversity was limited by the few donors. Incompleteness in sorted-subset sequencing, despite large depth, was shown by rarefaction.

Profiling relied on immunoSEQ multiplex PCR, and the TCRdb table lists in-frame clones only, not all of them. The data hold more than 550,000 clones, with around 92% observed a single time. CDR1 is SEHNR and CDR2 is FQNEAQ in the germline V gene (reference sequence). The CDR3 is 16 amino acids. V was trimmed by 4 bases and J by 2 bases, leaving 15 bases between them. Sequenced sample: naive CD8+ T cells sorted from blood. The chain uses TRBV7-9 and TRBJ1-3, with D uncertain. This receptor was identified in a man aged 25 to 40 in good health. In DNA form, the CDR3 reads TGTGCCAGCAGCTCCCCTATTGTGGGAGCTGGAAACACCATATATTTT. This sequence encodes CASSSPIVGAGNTIYF.